These T cell receptor beta chains were read from a single sample in a study of shared clonotypes between healthy human individuals. Sequencing used immunoSEQ multiplex PCR; TCRdb keeps in-frame clones, though not all of them. Of approximately 2.1 million clones in the sample, about 92% were seen once. The sample comprised naive CD4+ T cells from PBMCs. The receptors originated from a man between 18 and 29 years old in good health. Some clones in this sample may be carry-over from other donors' samples. CDR3s leave out the opening cysteine and the closing phenylalanine or tryptophan.

v_call: TRBV6-6; cdr3_aa: ASSLGTDLYGYT
v_call: TRBV2; cdr3_aa: ASSGLSTNTGELF
v_call: TRBV5-1; cdr3_aa: ASSPDPNNEQF
v_call: TRBV30; cdr3_aa: AWSNTGGTDTQY
v_call: TRBV7-9; cdr3_aa: ASSRQGGGYEQY
v_call: TRBV27; cdr3_aa: ASSLGRAPSYEQY
v_call: TRBV9; cdr3_aa: ASSVVGENYGYT
v_call: TRBV5-1; cdr3_aa: ASTQRGIGEKLF
v_call: TRBV6-6; cdr3_aa: ASTRDYGYT
v_call: TRBV30; cdr3_aa: AWSVLGGRDTQY
v_call: TRBV18; cdr3_aa: ASSPRRSGANVLT
v_call: TRBV19; cdr3_aa: ASSPHRGQGYT
v_call: TRBV28; cdr3_aa: ASSPPGQVTYEQY
v_call: TRBV4-1; cdr3_aa: ASRREQGGEETQY
v_call: TRBV5-1; cdr3_aa: ASSAGAETQY
v_call: TRBV19; cdr3_aa: ASSDPLLGAGYT
v_call: TRBV11-2; cdr3_aa: ASSFTGGAGANVLT
v_call: TRBV7-3; cdr3_aa: ASSRNNQGSELF
v_call: TRBV30; cdr3_aa: AWSSRDRLNEKLF
v_call: TRBV10-3; cdr3_aa: AISERAGGEGETQY
v_call: TRBV5-5; cdr3_aa: ASSLVLAATPTQY
v_call: TRBV11-2; cdr3_aa: ASSLGDRTSLSYEQY
v_call: TRBV18; cdr3_aa: ASSRTGGPLNTEAF
v_call: TRBV2; cdr3_aa: ASGRTSYNEQF
v_call: TRBV9; cdr3_aa: ASTGEGKTQY
v_call: TRBV4-3; cdr3_aa: ASSPPLAPDTQY
v_call: TRBV18; cdr3_aa: ASSPFVPRSSSYNEQF
v_call: TRBV6-5; cdr3_aa: ASRSGAGGETQY
v_call: TRBV28; cdr3_aa: ASSYGGMEGSNQPQH
v_call: TRBV2; cdr3_aa: ASGGGDQETQY
v_call: TRBV5-3; cdr3_aa: ARSLEGGVRGQPQH
v_call: TRBV18; cdr3_aa: ASSPRQDYYGYT
v_call: TRBV28; cdr3_aa: ASSGSYEQY
v_call: TRBV27; cdr3_aa: ASSFIVGGNEQY
v_call: TRBV7-9; cdr3_aa: ASSFLAGRETQY
v_call: TRBV27; cdr3_aa: ASSLRMREGLGEQY
v_call: TRBV6-4; cdr3_aa: ASSERTGINYGYT
v_call: TRBV9; cdr3_aa: ASSPRSHEKLF
v_call: TRBV7-9; cdr3_aa: ASSLTSGTEELF
v_call: TRBV2; cdr3_aa: ASSVYGEETQY
v_call: TRBV28; cdr3_aa: ASRQQGSYNQPQH
v_call: TRBV28; cdr3_aa: ASSFLGLRTGTVNVLT
v_call: TRBV28; cdr3_aa: ASSQGPANYGYT
v_call: TRBV15; cdr3_aa: ATSRDVGGLDYGYT
v_call: TRBV30; cdr3_aa: AWRGQEDNQPQH
v_call: TRBV5-5; cdr3_aa: ASTPGGEVYEQF
v_call: TRBV7-9; cdr3_aa: ASSPDWTGYNEQF
v_call: TRBV28; cdr3_aa: ASSQGGGGTYNEQF
v_call: TRBV4-2; cdr3_aa: ASSGQVLSPGGYT
v_call: TRBV5-1; cdr3_aa: ASSLVPSGTLANEQF
v_call: TRBV4-1; cdr3_aa: ASSQQGQVEKLF
v_call: TRBV7-3; cdr3_aa: ASSHDNFQTQY
v_call: TRBV27; cdr3_aa: ASSPRGGSGANVLT